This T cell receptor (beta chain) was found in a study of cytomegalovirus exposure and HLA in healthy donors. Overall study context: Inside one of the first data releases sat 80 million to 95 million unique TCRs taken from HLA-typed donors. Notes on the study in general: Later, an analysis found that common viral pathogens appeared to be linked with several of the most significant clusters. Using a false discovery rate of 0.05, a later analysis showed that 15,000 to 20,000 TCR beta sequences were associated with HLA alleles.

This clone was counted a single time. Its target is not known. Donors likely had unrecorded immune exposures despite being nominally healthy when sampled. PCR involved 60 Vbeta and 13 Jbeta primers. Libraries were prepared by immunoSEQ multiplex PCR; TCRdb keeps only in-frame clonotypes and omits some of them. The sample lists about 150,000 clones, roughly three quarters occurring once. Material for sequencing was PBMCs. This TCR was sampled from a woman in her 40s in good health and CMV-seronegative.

The CDR3: CASSETRVVAEAFF. The CDR3 DNA sequence: TGCGCCAGCAGTGAGACCCGGGTCGTCGCTGAAGCTTTCTTT. This chain uses TRBV10-1 with TRBJ1-1; no clear D. This CDR3 region has 14 residues. CDR1 and CDR2 from the germline V gene are WNHNN and SYGVQD (reference sequence). V was cut by 2 bases and J by 6 bases, with 13 bases left in between.